One and the same sample provided the 30 T cell receptor beta chains below, sequenced in a study of cytomegalovirus exposure and HLA in healthy donors. This PCR relied on a set of 60 Vbeta primers and 13 Jbeta primers. TCRdb's table, derived via immunoSEQ multiplex PCR, lists solely in-frame clones and lacks some. The data contain some 120,000 clones, roughly 82% of them seen just once; the ten biggest clones take up about 10%. Source material: PBMCs. These receptors all come from a male donor in good health and CMV-seropositive.

V gene TRBV6-6 combines with J gene TRBJ1-5; 7 nucleotides match TRBD1. The ends lost 6 bases at V and 0 bases at J; junction bases unmatched: 5. The CDR3 contains 15 residues. CDR1 MNHNY and CDR2 SVGAGI come from the germline V gene (reference sequence). In DNA form, the CDR3 reads TGTGCCAGCAGAAAGACAGGGTATAGCAATCAGCCCCAGCATTTT. It encodes CASRKTGYSNQPQHF.

The rearrangement links TRBV6-1 to TRBJ2-7; TRBD2 matches at 9 bases. Germline CDR1 is MNHNS and CDR2 is SASEGT. The CDR3 has 15 residues. V lost 3 bases and J lost 0; bases outside the gene matches: 3. As DNA, the CDR3 is TGTGCCAGCAGTGAGGGGCGGGAGGGCTCCTACGAGCAGTACTTC. Its protein product is CASSEGREGSYEQYF.

This rearrangement joins TRBV25-1 to TRBJ2-7; D perhaps matches TRBD2 (5 bases). V lost 2 bases and J lost 7, with 24 bases in between. Germline CDR1 MGHDK, CDR2 SYGVNS. This CDR3 has 17 amino acids. CDR3 sequence (DNA): TGTGCCAGCAGTGAAGTAACTAGACACCCCCAAGTTGGGGAGCAGTACTTC. It specifies CASSEVTRHPQVGEQYF.

The CDR3 sequence is CASSLNPSGVEYF. The CDR3, as DNA: TGTGCCAGCAGCTTAAACCCAAGCGGGGTCGAGTACTTC. The genes are TRBV7-2 and TRBJ2-7, with 7 bases fitting TRBD2. Germline V gene sequence: CDR1 SGHTA, CDR2 FQGNSA. V trimming: 2 bases; J trimming: 11 bases; junction bases outside the gene matches: 9. This CDR3 is 13 amino acids long.

The genes are TRBV2 and TRBJ2-1; 8 positions agree with TRBD2. The V gene's germline CDR1 is SNHLY and CDR2 FYNNEI. Losses at the gene ends were 0 bases for V and 6 bases for J; bases not matched to a gene: 31. The length of the CDR3 is 24 residues. In DNA form, the CDR3 reads TGTGCCAGCAGTGAAGCGTCCGGCCCTCCCCGAACCGGGACTAGACCATTTTCGGTCAATGAGCAGTTCTTC. Residues: CASSEASGPPRTGTRPFSVNEQFF.

CDR3 protein: CASSPLAGGGFGELFF. Written as DNA, the CDR3 is TGTGCCAGCAGTCCCCTAGCGGGAGGAGGTTTCGGGGAGCTGTTTTTT. The rearrangement uses TRBV28 and TRBJ2-2; 11 nucleotides align to TRBD2. Germline CDR1 MDHEN, CDR2 SYDVKM. The CDR3 is 16 residues long. After removal of 5 bases from V and 7 bases from J, the junction contained 9 bases not matched to a gene.

The genes are TRBV28 and TRBJ2-5; TRBD1 agrees at 9 bases. J lost 7 bases, V lost 4 bases, and 10 bases had no gene match. Looked up from germline, CDR1 is MDHEN and CDR2 is SYDVKM. The CDR3 is made up of 15 amino acids. Here the CDR3 reads CASSWDRDKSGTQYF. The CDR3 bases are TGTGCCAGCAGTTGGGACAGGGATAAAAGTGGGACCCAGTACTTC.

Notes on this clone: This specimen includes other DNA sequences encoding the same CDR3. V and J are TRBV20-1 and TRBJ1-2, with TRBD1 as a possible D gene (5 bases). CDR1 and CDR2 (germline): DFQATT, SNEGSKA (reference sequence). Trimming pared 5 bases from V and 8 bases from J, leaving 9 bases between. The CDR3 contains 10 residues. CDR3 in DNA: TGCAGTGCTCCTAGGGGCGGCTACACCTTC. The encoded protein is CSAPRGGYTF.

This chain links TRBV9 with TRBJ2-2, with D perhaps TRBD2 (5 bases). The CDR3 runs to 16 residues. CDR1 is SGDLS and CDR2 is YYNGEE in the germline V gene. Trimming cost V 8 bases and J 4 bases, with 21 bases left between them. CDR3 bases: TGTGCCAGTTCATTGGGAGTTGCCCCAGGCACCGGGGAGCTGTTTTTT. It translates to CASSLGVAPGTGELFF.

CDR3 sequence reads: CSVEVGRGTDTQYF. Here the CDR3 DNA reads TGCAGCGTTGAAGTCGGGAGGGGCACAGATACGCAGTATTTT. The J gene is TRBJ2-3, the V gene TRBV29-1, with 8 nucleotides matching TRBD2. This CDR3 is 14 amino acids long. Germline CDR1 is SQVTM and CDR2 is ANQGSEA. Trimming cost V 1 base and J 1 base; bases outside gene matches: 1.

The DNA for the CDR3 is TGTGCCAGCAGTCACGGGCTAGCGGGAGCCTACGAGCAGTACTTC. This sequence encodes CASSHGLAGAYEQYF. The genes are TRBV7-2 and TRBJ2-7; TRBD2 aligns across 10 bases. Germline V CDR1 and CDR2: SGHTA, FQGNSA. The CDR3 is 15 amino acids. Trimming removed 6 bases from V and 2 bases from J; junction bases left unmatched: 7.

This chain uses TRBV7-2 with TRBJ2-7; D is uncertain. The germline gives CDR1 SGHTA, CDR2 FQGNSA. This CDR3 comprises 15 residues. Trimming shortened V by 5 bases and J by 5 bases, and 19 bases separated the two germline ends. In DNA, the CDR3 is TGTGCCAGCAGCCCCGGGTCTAGAGAGTACCACGAGCAGTACTTC. Translation: CASSPGSREYHEQYF.

V is TRBV7-9 and J is TRBJ1-1; tentatively, D is TRBD1 (5 bases). CDR1 SEHNR and CDR2 FQNEAQ come from the germline V gene (reference sequence). V was cut by 3 bases and J by 0 bases, with 11 bases left in between. This CDR3 spans 15 amino acids. The CDR3 region is CASSFARAMNTEAFF. CDR3 DNA sequence: TGTGCCAGCAGCTTCGCCAGGGCGATGAACACTGAAGCTTTCTTT.

The chain employs TRBV5-8 and TRBJ2-5, with D unclear. The CDR3 has 13 amino acids. Germline CDR1 SGHTS, CDR2 YDEGEE. Trimming took 2 bases from V and 3 from J, leaving 8 bases between them. CDR3 DNA: TGTGCCAGCAGCTTAACAGACGAAGAGACCCAGTACTTC. It is translated as CASSLTDEETQYF.

The V call is TRBV27, the J call TRBJ1-5; no clear D. This CDR3 is built from 13 residues. Trimming stripped 5 bases from V and 5 bases from J, with 10 bases between. CDR1 MNHEY and CDR2 SMNVEV come from the germline V gene (reference sequence). The CDR3 spells CASSLYRDQPQHF. The CDR3 region has the DNA TGTGCCAGCAGTCTGTATAGAGATCAGCCCCAGCATTTT.

This clone was seen just once. The V gene is TRBV7-6, the J gene TRBJ2-2, with TRBD1 matching over 10 bases. V shed 5 bases, J shed 7 bases, and the junction held 13 bases outside the gene matches. Germline values: CDR1 SGHVS, CDR2 FNYEAQ. The CDR3 is made up of 17 amino acids. The DNA for the CDR3 is TGTGCCAGCAGCCCAGGGACAGGGGCTCTTTTCGGCGGGGAGCTGTTTTTT. This sequence encodes CASSPGTGALFGGELFF. Using reference TRBV7-6 and TRBJ2-2 for the parts outside the CDR3, the full variable domain is GAGVSQSPRYKVTKRGQDVALRCDPISGHVSLYWYRQALGQGPEFLTYFNYEAQQDKSGLPNDRFSAERPEGSISTLTIQRTEQRDSAMYRCASSPGTGALFGGELFFGEGSRLTVL.

The chain joins TRBV27 to TRBJ1-1, with a weak D call TRBD1 (5 bases). The ends were cut back, 2 bases at V and 2 bases at J, with 9 bases in the middle. The CDR3 runs to 14 residues. Germline V gene data show CDR1 as MNHEY and CDR2 as SMNVEV (reference sequence). CDR3 DNA sequence: TGTGCCAGCAGTTTACAGGGCGCTAACACTGAAGCTTTCTTT. Translated: CASSLQGANTEAFF.

V usage is TRBV7-8 and J usage is TRBJ1-3; D remains unclear. Trimming stripped 3 bases from V and 2 bases from J, with 14 bases between. The CDR3 is 16 amino acids. Germline CDR1 is SGHVS and CDR2 is FQNEAQ. CDR3 bases: TGTGCCAGCAGCTTGAGGGATATGGGTACTGGAAACACCATATATTTT. Translation gives CASSLRDMGTGNTIYF.

J is TRBJ1-4 and V is TRBV6-6, with D perhaps TRBD1 (6 bases). The CDR3 has 13 residues. Trimming cost V 2 bases and J 8 bases, with 9 bases left between them. CDR1 and CDR2 from the germline V gene are MNHNY and SVGAGI (reference sequence). CDR3 sequence reads: CASSYRTGEKLFF. CDR3 DNA sequence: TGTGCCAGCAGTTACCGAACAGGGGAAAAACTGTTTTTT.

The genes are TRBV29-1 and TRBJ1-2; no firm D call. Germline values: CDR1 SQVTM, CDR2 ANQGSEA. The CDR3 spans 12 residues. V lost 4 bases to trimming and J lost 3 bases, with 9 bases between them. CDR3 sequence (DNA): TGCAGCGTTGTGGAGGGCGACTATGGCTACACCTTC. Translation gives CSVVEGDYGYTF.

The chain is built from TRBV4-3 and TRBJ1-2, with D possibly TRBD1 on 5 matching bases. The CDR3 consists of 13 residues. Trimming removed 5 bases from V and 8 bases from J, with 15 bases in between. CDR1 and CDR2 from the germline V gene are LGHNA and YSLEER. The CDR3 here is CASSKGMGQGYTF. The CDR3 nucleotides are TGCGCCAGCAGCAAAGGGATGGGGCAAGGCTACACCTTC.

The genes are TRBV2 and TRBJ2-1, with 8 bases lining up with TRBD2. The V gene end was trimmed by 5 bases and the J gene end by 1 base; junction bases not matched to a gene: 7. This CDR3 region has 16 residues. Germline V gives CDR1 SNHLY, CDR2 FYNNEI. This chain's CDR3 is CASSPIAGRSYNEQFF. In DNA form, the CDR3 reads TGTGCCAGCAGTCCAATAGCGGGAAGGTCCTACAATGAGCAGTTCTTC.

This clone was seen a handful of times. The CDR3 coding sequence is TGTGCCAGCAGCGACGGGACTGGAGGGTGGGATACGCAGTATTTT. The encoded protein is CASSDGTGGWDTQYF. The V and J genes are TRBV7-2 and TRBJ2-3, with D tentatively TRBD2 (6 bases). Germline CDR1 SGHTA, CDR2 FQGNSA. Trimming cost V 5 bases and J 6 bases, with 18 bases left between them. The CDR3 consists of 15 residues.

The chain carries TRBV10-2 and TRBJ2-7; 10 bases fit TRBD2. V shed 6 bases and J 4 bases; nucleotides not matched to a gene: 9. This CDR3 has 15 residues. Looked up from germline, CDR1 is WSHSY and CDR2 is SAAADI. CDR3 region: CASRRPSGSMYEQYF. The CDR3 DNA reads as TGCGCCAGCAGGCGTCCTAGCGGGAGTATGTACGAGCAGTACTTC.

This chain joins TRBV7-8 and TRBJ1-1; 9 bases line up with TRBD1. V shed 3 bases, J shed 3 bases, and the junction held 17 bases outside the gene matches. Germline V gene lookup returns CDR1 SGHVS and CDR2 FQNEAQ. The CDR3 loop spans 19 amino acids. In DNA form, the CDR3 reads TGTGCCAGCAGCTTCCCCTCCGGGACAGGGAGAGCTAGGGACACTGAAGCTTTCTTT. Translation gives CASSFPSGTGRARDTEAFF.

The chain has TRBV11-2 and TRBJ2-3, with D unresolved. This CDR3 region has 14 residues. Germline lookup yields CDR1 SGHAT and CDR2 FQNNGV. V dropped 5 bases and J dropped 0 bases, with 9 bases sitting between them. DNA of the CDR3: TGTGCCAGCAGCCCTACTACCAGCACAGATACGCAGTATTTT. This translates into CASSPTTSTDTQYF.

The V call is TRBV6-6, the J call TRBJ2-7; the D gene is possibly TRBD2 (5 bases). From germline, CDR1 is MNHNY and CDR2 SVGAGI (reference sequence). This CDR3 has 13 residues. V shed 9 bases and J shed 3 bases, with 15 bases lying between them. The CDR3 protein is CASVPSGDYEQYF. In DNA form, the CDR3 reads TGTGCCAGTGTTCCAAGCGGAGACTACGAGCAGTACTTC.

The rearrangement links TRBV27 to TRBJ2-5; maybe TRBD2 (5 bases). TRBJ2-7 explains the end of the DNA better; the J call may be wrong. Germline V gives CDR1 MNHEY, CDR2 SMNVEV (reference sequence). The CDR3 has 13 residues. In nucleotides, the CDR3 is TGTGCCAGCAGTTTAGGTCAGCGGTACGAGCAGTACTTC. Encoded protein: CASSLGQRYEQYF.

J is TRBJ2-1 and V is TRBV7-9, with 11 bases matching TRBD1. The CDR3 totals 16 residues. The germline V gene encodes CDR1 SEHNR and CDR2 FQNEAQ (reference sequence). After removal of 6 bases from V and 5 bases from J, the junction contained 9 bases not matched to a gene. CDR3 residues: CASSPTGTGGDNEQFF. Written as DNA, the CDR3 is TGTGCCAGCAGTCCAACCGGGACAGGGGGGGACAATGAGCAGTTCTTC.

This chain links TRBV7-2 with TRBJ2-3; TRBD2 matches 7 bases. CDR3 length: 17 amino acids. Germline V gives CDR1 SGHTA, CDR2 FQGNSA. J was trimmed by 2 bases and V by 1 base; bases with no gene match: 9. The CDR3 coding sequence is TGTGCCAGCAGCTTAGTCTGGCGGGGGATCCCCACAGATACGCAGTATTTT. Translation: CASSLVWRGIPTDTQYF.